Only a few counts were recorded for the clone carrying this TCR beta chain. Its matching antigen is unknown. The PCR used 60 Vbeta and 13 Jbeta primers. The data were produced by immunoSEQ multiplex PCR, yet TCRdb's version contains in-frame clones alone and is incomplete. Here the sample spans around 170,000 clones, roughly 71% being singletons. This record belongs to a study of cytomegalovirus exposure and HLA in healthy donors. Study observations and caveats: Analyzed later, association rates of TCRs varied across HLA loci, with DRB1 most and HLA-C fewest. TCR beta chains numbering under 200 were designated cytomegalovirus-associated. A later analysis found that most CMV-associated TCR beta chains appeared HLA-restricted.

This CDR3 is built from 16 residues. Losses at the gene ends were 5 bases for V and 8 bases for J; bases not matched to a gene: 13. Germline CDR1 and CDR2: SEHNR and FQNEAQ (reference sequence). This sequence was found in a girl between 5 and 17 years old in good health and CMV-seronegative. V and J are TRBV7-9 and TRBJ1-1; 11 nucleotides match TRBD1. The material sequenced was PBMCs. Written as DNA, the CDR3 is TGTGCCAGCAGCGCACTTCGGACAGGGGGCAATATCGAAGCTTTCTTT. This gives the protein CASSALRTGGNIEAFF.